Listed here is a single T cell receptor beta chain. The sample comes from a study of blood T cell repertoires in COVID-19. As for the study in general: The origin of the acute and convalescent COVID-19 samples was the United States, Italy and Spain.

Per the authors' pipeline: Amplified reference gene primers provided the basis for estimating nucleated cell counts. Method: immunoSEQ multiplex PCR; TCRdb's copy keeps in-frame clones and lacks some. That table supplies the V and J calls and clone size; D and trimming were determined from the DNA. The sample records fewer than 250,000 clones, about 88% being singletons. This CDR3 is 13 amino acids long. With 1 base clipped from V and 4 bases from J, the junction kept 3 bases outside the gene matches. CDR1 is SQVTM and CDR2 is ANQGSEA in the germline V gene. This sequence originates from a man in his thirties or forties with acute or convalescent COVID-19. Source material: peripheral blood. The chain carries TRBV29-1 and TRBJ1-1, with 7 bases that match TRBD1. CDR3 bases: TGCAGCGTTGAAGTTACAGGGGCCACTGAAGCTTTCTTT. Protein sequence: CSVEVTGATEAFF.